This is a list of T cell receptor beta chains from one sample in a study of cytomegalovirus exposure and HLA in healthy donors. Profiling relied on immunoSEQ multiplex PCR, and the TCRdb table lists in-frame clones only, not all of them. Altogether about 160,000 clones are present, more than 75% being singletons, with the ten largest covering about 1.6%. Input material: PBMCs. These TCRs come from a girl aged 5-17 years in good health and CMV-seropositive. Both conserved end residues are part of each CDR3. D genes are given only for firm matches. For some rows the clone size is stated as once, few or many, or as a class when expanded; others skip it.

V: TRBV15
D: NA
length: 16
size: NA
J: TRBJ1-3
DNA: TGTGCCACCAGCAGAGCTCGGGAAGGGCCTGGAAACACCATATATTTT
CDR3: CATSRAREGPGNTIYF

V: TRBV5-1
D: NA
length: 18
size: few
J: TRBJ2-3
DNA: TGCGCCAGCAGCTTGAAGGAATACGGGCGGGCAAAGGGAGATACGCAGTATTTT
CDR3: CASSLKEYGRAKGDTQYF

V: TRBV11-1
D: NA
length: 15
size: NA
J: TRBJ2-7
DNA: TGTGCCAGCAGCTTAGCCCGGGACACGCGTTACGATTTTCTCTTC
CDR3: CASSLARDTRYDFLF

V: TRBV5-4
D: TRBD1
length: 18
size: once
J: TRBJ1-1
DNA: TGTGCCAGCAGCCGAGGTATGGGACAGGGGGGGATGAGCACTGAAGCTTTCTTT
CDR3: CASSRGMGQGGMSTEAFF

V: TRBV19
D: TRBD1
length: 15
size: NA
J: TRBJ2-3
DNA: TGTGCCAGTAGTATAGATCGTGCGCCAGGGGGCATGCAGTATTTT
CDR3: CASSIDRAPGGMQYF

V: TRBV7-8
D: TRBD1
length: 14
size: once
J: TRBJ1-2
DNA: TGTGCCAGCAGAAATTTGAAGGGGGCGGGCGGCTACACCTTC
CDR3: CASRNLKGAGGYTF

V: TRBV28
D: NA
length: 14
size: NA
J: TRBJ1-5
DNA: TGTGCTAGCGAGGCGGGAGGCTCCAATCAGCCCCAGCATTTT
CDR3: CASEAGGSNQPQHF

V: TRBV14
D: TRBD2
length: 17
size: NA
J: TRBJ2-2
DNA: TGTGCCAGCAGCCAAGGGATCGGACTAGCCTTCACCGGGGAGCTGTTTTTT
CDR3: CASSQGIGLAFTGELFF

V: TRBV10-3
D: NA
length: 13
size: NA
J: TRBJ1-1
DNA: TGTGCCATCAGTGAGGGTGCTGAGAGAAAAGCTTTCTTT
CDR3: CAISEGAERKAFF

V: TRBV11-2
D: TRBD2
length: 15
size: NA
J: TRBJ2-1
DNA: TGTGCCAGCAGCTCGTATAGCGGGGCCTACAATGAGCAGTTCTTC
CDR3: CASSSYSGAYNEQFF

V: TRBV28
D: TRBD2
length: 13
size: NA
J: TRBJ2-1
DNA: TGTGCCAGCAGGACTAGCGGGAGGGATGAGCAGTTCTTC
CDR3: CASRTSGRDEQFF

V: TRBV5-1
D: TRBD2
length: 16
size: NA
J: TRBJ2-5
DNA: TGCGCCAGCAGCACCGGGGGGGACCCGAGGCAAGAGACCCAGTACTTC
CDR3: CASSTGGDPRQETQYF

V: TRBV11-2
D: NA
length: 11
size: NA
J: TRBJ1-1
DNA: TGTGCCAGCAGCTTCGACACTGAAGCTTTCTTT
CDR3: CASSFDTEAFF

V: TRBV29-1
D: TRBD1
length: 12
size: NA
J: TRBJ2-7
DNA: TGCAGCGGGGGACAGACCTCCTACGAGCAGTACTTC
CDR3: CSGGQTSYEQYF

V: TRBV29-1
D: NA
length: 12
size: NA
J: TRBJ2-2
DNA: TGCAGCGTTGAAGTTAGTAGCGGGGAGCTGTTTTTT
CDR3: CSVEVSSGELFF

V: TRBV7-2
D: NA
length: 16
size: NA
J: TRBJ1-2
DNA: TGTGCCAGCAGCTTAGGTTCCCCACGGGGGGACTATGGCTACACCTTC
CDR3: CASSLGSPRGDYGYTF

V: TRBV29-1
D: TRBD1
length: 13
size: NA
J: TRBJ2-1
DNA: TGCAGCGTAGGTGGGACAGGGAAATATGAGCAGTTCTTC
CDR3: CSVGGTGKYEQFF

V: TRBV6-6
D: NA
length: 13
size: NA
J: TRBJ2-7
DNA: TGTGCCAGCAGCAGGGACATCTCCTACGAGCAGTACTTC
CDR3: CASSRDISYEQYF

V: TRBV19
D: NA
length: 15
size: NA
J: TRBJ1-1
DNA: TGTGCCAGTAGTATAGCCCCAGGGGTAAAGACTGAAGCTTTCTTT
CDR3: CASSIAPGVKTEAFF

V: TRBV4-1
D: TRBD1
length: 13
size: NA
J: TRBJ1-1
DNA: TGCGCCAGCAGCCAAACACAGGGGCTTTTAGCTTTCTTT
CDR3: CASSQTQGLLAFF

V: TRBV2
D: NA
length: 15
size: NA
J: TRBJ1-4
DNA: TGTGCCAGCGAGGGTGGGGTTGCAACTAATGAAAAACTGTTTTTT
CDR3: CASEGGVATNEKLFF

V: TRBV4-1
D: TRBD2
length: 15
size: NA
J: TRBJ2-1
DNA: TGCGCCAGCAGCCCCCAGCGGGATCCGCTTGATGAGCAGTTCTTC
CDR3: CASSPQRDPLDEQFF

V: TRBV6-5
D: NA
length: 13
size: NA
J: TRBJ1-3
DNA: TGTGCCAGCAGCCGCGACTCTGGAAACACCATATATTTT
CDR3: CASSRDSGNTIYF

V: TRBV9
D: NA
length: 14
size: NA
J: TRBJ1-2
DNA: TGTGCCAGCAGCCCCCCCGGACAGCACTATGGCTACACCTTC
CDR3: CASSPPGQHYGYTF

V: TRBV27
D: NA
length: 14
size: NA
J: TRBJ1-1
DNA: TGTGCCACACAGAGGAGTACCGGGGGCACTGAAGCTTTCTTT
CDR3: CATQRSTGGTEAFF

V: TRBV28
D: NA
length: 12
size: NA
J: TRBJ2-3
DNA: TGTGCCACATCTCGGGGACTCGATACGCAGTATTTT
CDR3: CATSRGLDTQYF

V: TRBV5-4
D: TRBD2
length: 15
size: NA
J: TRBJ2-7
DNA: TGTGCCAGCAGCCTCCTAGCGGGGGGGCCGGAAGAGCAGTACTTC
CDR3: CASSLLAGGPEEQYF

V: TRBV5-4
D: TRBD2
length: 16
size: once
J: TRBJ2-1
DNA: TGTGCCACCCAAGAAAGACTAGCGGGGGGGTACAATGAGCAGTTCTTC
CDR3: CATQERLAGGYNEQFF

V: TRBV5-1
D: TRBD1
length: 15
size: once
J: TRBJ1-3
DNA: TGCGCCAGCAGCTTGGCCGGACAGGGAAGAAACACCATATATTTT
CDR3: CASSLAGQGRNTIYF

V: TRBV7-9
D: TRBD1
length: 17
size: NA
J: TRBJ2-7
DNA: TGTGCCAGCAGCTTAGCTCCGGGACAGGAGGGCTACCACGAGCAGTACTTC
CDR3: CASSLAPGQEGYHEQYF

V: TRBV7-6
D: NA
length: 15
size: once
J: TRBJ2-5
DNA: TGTGCCAGCAGCTATTACTACAGGGCCCAAGAGACCCAGTACTTC
CDR3: CASSYYYRAQETQYF

V: TRBV30
D: TRBD1
length: 16
size: NA
J: TRBJ1-3
DNA: TGTGCCTGCGACAGGGGGGGTTTTAGCTCTGGAAACACCATATATTTT
CDR3: CACDRGGFSSGNTIYF

V: TRBV5-6
D: TRBD1
length: 14
size: NA
J: TRBJ2-7
DNA: TGTGCCAGCAGCTTGAGGACAGGGGCCTACGAGCAGTACTTC
CDR3: CASSLRTGAYEQYF

V: TRBV18
D: NA
length: 15
size: NA
J: TRBJ2-1
DNA: TGTGCCAGCTCATTAACTTTGAGGCAGGGGGGTGAGCAGTTCTTC
CDR3: CASSLTLRQGGEQFF

V: TRBV7-2
D: NA
length: 14
size: NA
J: TRBJ1-5
DNA: TGTGCCAGCAGCTCCGTGGGCAGCAATCAGCCCCAGCATTTT
CDR3: CASSSVGSNQPQHF

V: TRBV13
D: NA
length: 16
size: NA
J: TRBJ2-7
DNA: TGTGCCAGCAGCTTAGGTGGCCAGGGGTATCCGCACGAGCAGTACTTC
CDR3: CASSLGGQGYPHEQYF

V: TRBV6-5
D: TRBD2
length: 15
size: once
J: TRBJ2-3
DNA: TGTGCCAGCAGCCCAATAGCGGGAGAGGCGGATACGCAGTATTTT
CDR3: CASSPIAGEADTQYF

V: TRBV30
D: TRBD2
length: 15
size: NA
J: TRBJ2-7
DNA: TGTGCCTGGAGTGAGGGACTAGCGGGGACCTACGAGCAGTACTTC
CDR3: CAWSEGLAGTYEQYF

V: TRBV2
D: TRBD2
length: 17
size: NA
J: TRBJ2-1
DNA: TGTGCCAGCAGTGAAGCTATTTCGGCTAGCGGGTACAATGAGCAGTTCTTC
CDR3: CASSEAISASGYNEQFF

V: TRBV18
D: TRBD2
length: 13
size: few
J: TRBJ2-3
DNA: TGTGCCAGCTCACCGGGACTAAGTAATACGCAGTATTTT
CDR3: CASSPGLSNTQYF

V: TRBV27
D: NA
length: 13
size: NA
J: TRBJ2-7
DNA: TGTGCCAGCAAGGGGCCGAACTCCTACGAGCAGTACTTC
CDR3: CASKGPNSYEQYF

V: TRBV11-2
D: TRBD2
length: 14
size: few
J: TRBJ2-1
DNA: TGTGCCAGCAGGCCGGGGGGGGGTTACAATGAGCAGTTCTTC
CDR3: CASRPGGGYNEQFF

V: TRBV6-1
D: TRBD1
length: 15
size: NA
J: TRBJ2-7
DNA: TGTGCCAGCAGATCCTCCGGGACAGCCTCCTACGAGCAGTACTTC
CDR3: CASRSSGTASYEQYF

V: TRBV10-3
D: NA
length: 16
size: NA
J: TRBJ1-3
DNA: TGTGCCATCAGACCCGGGGGGACAAACTCTGGAAACACCATATATTTT
CDR3: CAIRPGGTNSGNTIYF

V: TRBV5-6
D: NA
length: 13
size: NA
J: TRBJ2-1
DNA: TGTGCCAGCAGCTTTCGGGTGATGAGGGTGCAGTTCTTC
CDR3: CASSFRVMRVQFF

V: TRBV23-1
D: TRBD1
length: 17
size: NA
J: TRBJ1-1
DNA: TGCGCCAGCAGTCCCGACCCGGACAGGCATATCAACACTGAAGCTTTCTTT
CDR3: CASSPDPDRHINTEAFF

V: TRBV28
D: TRBD2
length: 15
size: NA
J: TRBJ2-1
DNA: TGTGCCAGCAGTTCCTCGACTAGCGACTACAATGAGCAGTTCTTC
CDR3: CASSSSTSDYNEQFF

V: TRBV28
D: NA
length: 15
size: NA
J: TRBJ1-5
DNA: TGTGCCAGCAGTCTAACTCGAGCGGCAAATCAGCCCCAGCATTTT
CDR3: CASSLTRAANQPQHF

V: TRBV5-4
D: TRBD1
length: 14
size: NA
J: TRBJ2-3
DNA: TGTGCCAGCAGCATGGACAGGGGGACAGATACGCAGTATTTT
CDR3: CASSMDRGTDTQYF

V: TRBV5-8
D: NA
length: 14
size: once
J: TRBJ1-5
DNA: TGTGCCAGCAGCTTGTTCAGTGAGGATCAGCCCCAGCATTTT
CDR3: CASSLFSEDQPQHF

V: TRBV11-2
D: TRBD1
length: 15
size: NA
J: TRBJ1-2
DNA: TGTGCCACACCGACGTACAGGGGGAAGGACTATGGCTACACCTTC
CDR3: CATPTYRGKDYGYTF

V: TRBV18
D: NA
length: 13
size: NA
J: TRBJ1-4
DNA: TGTGCCAGCTCGGTGAACGCGGGTGAAAAACTGTTTTTT
CDR3: CASSVNAGEKLFF

V: TRBV28
D: TRBD1
length: 13
size: NA
J: TRBJ1-2
DNA: TGTGCCAGCAGTCCGGACAGGGTCTATGGCTACACCTTC
CDR3: CASSPDRVYGYTF

V: TRBV5-1
D: NA
length: 15
size: NA
J: TRBJ1-4
DNA: TGCGCCAGCAGCTTGGAGAGAGCAACTAATGAAAAACTGTTTTTT
CDR3: CASSLERATNEKLFF

V: TRBV7-8
D: NA
length: 14
size: NA
J: TRBJ1-1
DNA: TGTGCCAGCAGCCAGGGACACCCGAACACTGAAGCTTTCTTT
CDR3: CASSQGHPNTEAFF

V: TRBV7-2
D: TRBD2
length: 15
size: NA
J: TRBJ2-5
DNA: TGTGCCAGCAGCTTATCGGGACTAGCGGGGGAGACCCAGTACTTC
CDR3: CASSLSGLAGETQYF

V: TRBV6-1
D: NA
length: 16
size: few
J: TRBJ2-2
DNA: TGTGCCAGCAGTGATCATCGTAGAGCGAACACCGGGGAGCTGTTTTTT
CDR3: CASSDHRRANTGELFF

V: TRBV7-9
D: NA
length: 14
size: NA
J: TRBJ2-2
DNA: TGTGCCAGCAGCTTCTTAGGGGGAGCCGGGGAGCTGTTTTTT
CDR3: CASSFLGGAGELFF

V: TRBV15
D: NA
length: 15
size: NA
J: TRBJ1-2
DNA: TGTGCCACCAGCAGAGGCCTCTCGGGGGACTATGGCTACACCTTC
CDR3: CATSRGLSGDYGYTF